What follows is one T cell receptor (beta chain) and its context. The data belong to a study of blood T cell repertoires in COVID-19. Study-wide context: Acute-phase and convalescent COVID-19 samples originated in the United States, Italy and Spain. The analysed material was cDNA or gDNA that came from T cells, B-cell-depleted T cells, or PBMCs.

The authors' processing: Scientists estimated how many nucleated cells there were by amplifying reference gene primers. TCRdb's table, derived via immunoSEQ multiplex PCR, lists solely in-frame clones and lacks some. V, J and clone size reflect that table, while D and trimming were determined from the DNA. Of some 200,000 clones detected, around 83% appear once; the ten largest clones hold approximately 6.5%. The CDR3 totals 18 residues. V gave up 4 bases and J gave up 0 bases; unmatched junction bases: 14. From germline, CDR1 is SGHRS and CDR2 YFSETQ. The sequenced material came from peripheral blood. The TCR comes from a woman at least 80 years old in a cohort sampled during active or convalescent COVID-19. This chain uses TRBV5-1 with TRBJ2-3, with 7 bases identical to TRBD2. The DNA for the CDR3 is TGCGCCAGCAGCGCCGGGACTACACTCCATGAAAGCACAGATACGCAGTATTTT. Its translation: CASSAGTTLHESTDTQYF. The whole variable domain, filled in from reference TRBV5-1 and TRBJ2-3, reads KAGVTQTPRYLIKTRGQQVTLSCSPISGHRSVSWYQQTPGQGLQFLFEYFSETQRNKGNFPGRFSGRQFSNSRSEMNVSTLELGDSALYLCASSAGTTLHESTDTQYFGPGTRLTVL.